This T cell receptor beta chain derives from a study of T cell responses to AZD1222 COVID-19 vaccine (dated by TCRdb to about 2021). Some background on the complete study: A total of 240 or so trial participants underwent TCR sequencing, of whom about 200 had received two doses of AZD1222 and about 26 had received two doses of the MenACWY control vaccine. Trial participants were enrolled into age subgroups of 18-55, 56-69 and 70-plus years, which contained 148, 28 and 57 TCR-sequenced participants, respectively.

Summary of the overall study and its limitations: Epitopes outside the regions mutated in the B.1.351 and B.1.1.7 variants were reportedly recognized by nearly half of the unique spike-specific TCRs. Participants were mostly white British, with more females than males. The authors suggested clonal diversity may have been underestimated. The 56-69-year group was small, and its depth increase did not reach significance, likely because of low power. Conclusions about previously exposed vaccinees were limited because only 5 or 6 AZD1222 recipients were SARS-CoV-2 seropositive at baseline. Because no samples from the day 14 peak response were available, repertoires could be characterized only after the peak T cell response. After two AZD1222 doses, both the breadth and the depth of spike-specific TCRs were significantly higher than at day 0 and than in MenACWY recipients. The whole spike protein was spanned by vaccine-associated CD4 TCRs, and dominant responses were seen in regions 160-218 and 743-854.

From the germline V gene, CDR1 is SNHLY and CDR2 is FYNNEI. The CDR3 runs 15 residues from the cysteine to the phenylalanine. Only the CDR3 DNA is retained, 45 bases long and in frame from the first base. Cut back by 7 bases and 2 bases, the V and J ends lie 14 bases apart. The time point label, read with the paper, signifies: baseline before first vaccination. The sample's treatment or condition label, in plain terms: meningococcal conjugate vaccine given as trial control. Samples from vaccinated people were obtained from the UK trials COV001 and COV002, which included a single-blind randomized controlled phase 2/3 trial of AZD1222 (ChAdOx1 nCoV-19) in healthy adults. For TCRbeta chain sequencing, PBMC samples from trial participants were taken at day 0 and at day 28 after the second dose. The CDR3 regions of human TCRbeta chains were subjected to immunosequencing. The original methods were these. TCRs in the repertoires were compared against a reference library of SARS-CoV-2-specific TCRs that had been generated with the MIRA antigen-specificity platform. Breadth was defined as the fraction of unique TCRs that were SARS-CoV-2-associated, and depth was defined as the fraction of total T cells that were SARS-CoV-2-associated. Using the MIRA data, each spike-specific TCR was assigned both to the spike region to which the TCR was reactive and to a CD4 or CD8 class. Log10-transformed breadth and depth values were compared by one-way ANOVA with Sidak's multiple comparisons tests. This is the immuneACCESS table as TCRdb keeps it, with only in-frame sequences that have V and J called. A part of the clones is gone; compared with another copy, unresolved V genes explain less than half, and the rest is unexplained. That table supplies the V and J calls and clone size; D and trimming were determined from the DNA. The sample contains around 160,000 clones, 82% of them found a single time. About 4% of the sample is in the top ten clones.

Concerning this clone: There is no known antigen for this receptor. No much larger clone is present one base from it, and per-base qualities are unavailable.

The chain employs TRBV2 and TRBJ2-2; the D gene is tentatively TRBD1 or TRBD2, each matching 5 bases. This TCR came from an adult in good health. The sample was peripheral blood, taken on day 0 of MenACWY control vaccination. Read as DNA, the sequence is TGTGCCAGCACCCTCCCCCGGGACAACACCGGGGAGCTGTTTTTT. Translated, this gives CASTLPRDNTGELFF.